This T cell receptor beta chain was obtained from a study of identical twins. TCRdb processed the 5' RACE reads anew with MiXCR; each CDR3 protein has one entry. The table records about 790,000 distinct CDR3 sequences, roughly 18% of them present only once. The CDR3 runs 15 residues. The germline CDR1 and CDR2 sequences are SEHNR and FQNEAQ (reference sequence). With 7 bases clipped from V and 8 bases from J, the junction kept 11 bases outside the gene matches. The same data also contributed to another study, on T cells expressing NK-cell markers.

The chain has TRBV7-9 and TRBJ1-6, with 7 bases aligning to TRBD1. Sample: PBMCs. This receptor was obtained from a woman between 18 and 29 years old in good health. CDR3 coding DNA: TGTGCCAGCACCCTCAGGGGGAGCGGAGATTCACCCCTCCACTTT. Translated, it gives CASTLRGSGDSPLHF.